Described below is a single T cell receptor (beta chain) sequence and its context. What it binds is unknown. The data stem from a study of CD8+CD57+ T cells in acquired aplastic anemia. Overall study context: Sorted CD4+ and CD8+ cells gave a mean 3.2 ug DNA, range about 0.17 to 27.4 ug. On average, healthy donors gave 9.5 million to 14 million reads for CD4+ cells. Study-level results: Found in both controls and patients were almost 30 CD8+ CDR3 sequences. CD8+ Simpson's diversity did not differ significantly between patients and controls.

In germline, CDR1 is SQVTM, CDR2 ANQGSEA. This CDR3 contains 11 residues. V was pared by 5 bases and J by 3 bases, with 5 bases between. TCR beta VDJ combinations and CDR3 sequences were profiled from genomic DNA. TCRdb used MiXCR to reprocess the reads, holding one entry per CDR3 protein. The table has about 160,000 distinct CDR3 sequences, roughly 40% seen once. The TCR sequence derives from a human donor in good health. Sequencing was done on a sample of sorted CD4+, CD8+, or CD8+CD57+ T cells (not recorded which) from PBMCs. The chain has TRBV29-1 and TRBJ2-1; D not resolved. CDR3 DNA sequence: TGCAGCGTTCGAGACTACAATGAGCAGTTCTTC. Translation gives CSVRDYNEQFF.